This TCR beta chain stems from a study of molecular identifiers for immune sequencing clone quantification. Each CDR3 protein gets one entry after TCRdb re-called the PCR reads with MiXCR. The top ten clones hold about 0.8% of a sample with under 600,000 distinct CDR3 sequences, 20% to 25% of them seen once. This clonotype was counted a few times. The antigen is undetermined. Naive CD8 libraries came from around 18,000 to 910,000 sorted cells with 10%, 30% or 50% RNA. Whole-study findings and limits: Clones with over 20 RNA copies captured over 98% of effector molecules but under 1% of naive ones.

The sample taken for sequencing was naive CD8+ T cells from blood, with Jurkat cell RNA spiked in. Subset specified: FACS-sorted CD8+CD4-CCR7+CD45RA+ naive T cells. The sequence was collected from a human donor in good health. Some libraries in this study had Jurkat cell RNA spiked in.

This chain's CDR3 is CASSQGWNTEAFF. The CDR3, as DNA: TGTGCCAGCAGCCAAGGATGGAACACTGAAGCTTTCTTT. The rearrangement links TRBV14 to TRBJ1-1; no reliable D call. CDR1 and CDR2 (germline): SGHDN, FVKESK. Trimming pared 1 base from V and 1 base from J, leaving 4 bases between. The CDR3 loop spans 13 amino acids.